These 7 T cell receptor beta chains came from one sample sequenced in a study of blood T cells in healthy people across ages. Using a J-beta primer mix together with a sample-barcoded 5' primer, a second PCR was run for roughly 7 to 11 cycles. TCRdb called the 5' RACE reads again in MiXCR, with one record for every CDR3 protein. The table lists hundreds of thousands of distinct CDR3 sequences, around 43% of them singletons. The sequenced sample was blood. The receptors here all came from a man at least 80 years old in good health.

This clonotype was detected a few times. The V call is TRBV6-2 or TRBV6-3, the J call TRBJ2-7, with D uncertain. The V and J ends lost 5 bases and 7 bases respectively, with 9 bases between them. This CDR3 has 11 amino acids. Germline lookup yields CDR1 MNHEY and CDR2 SVGEGT. CDR3 loop: CASSEREEQYF. The CDR3 DNA reads TGTGCCAGCAGTGAGCGAGAGGAGCAGTACTTC.

This clonotype has only a few counts. The chain uses TRBV4-3 and TRBJ1-2; D gene ambiguous. The ends were cut back, 1 base at V and 7 bases at J, with 13 bases in the middle. Germline CDR1 reads LGHNA; CDR2 reads YSLEER. CDR3 length: 14 residues. The CDR3 DNA reads as TGCGCCAGCAGCCAAGCTGGGGTATTCGGTGGCTACACCTTC. This sequence encodes CASSQAGVFGGYTF.

The J gene is TRBJ2-1, the V gene TRBV7-3; either TRBD1 or TRBD2 may supply D (5 bases each). The V end lost 4 bases, the J end lost 0 bases, and 13 bases lay between the germline ends. This CDR3 is 16 amino acids long. The germline V gene has CDR1 SGHTA and CDR2 FQGTGA. The CDR3 loop reads CASSSRDASSYNEQFF. The DNA for the CDR3 is TGTGCCAGCAGCTCCCGGGACGCGAGCTCCTACAATGAGCAGTTCTTC.

The V and J genes are TRBV3-1 and TRBJ2-7, with D unclear. Germline V lookup: CDR1 LGHDT, CDR2 YNNKEL (reference sequence). Trimming left V 1 base short and J 6 bases short, with 7 bases between. The CDR3 covers 12 residues. CDR3 protein: CASSQANFEQYF. The CDR3 coding sequence is TGTGCCAGCAGCCAAGCCAATTTCGAGCAGTACTTC.

This clonotype was found a few times. The chain joins TRBV5-1 to TRBJ2-7, with D possibly called TRBD1 or TRBD2 (6 bases each). Between the trimmed V and J ends, which lost 6 bases and 5 bases, there was a span of 15 bases. This CDR3 has 13 amino acids. Germline values: CDR1 SGHRS, CDR2 YFSETQ. DNA of the CDR3: TGCGCCAGCAAGAGGAGGGGGAGCGACGAGCAGTACTTC. It specifies CASKRRGSDEQYF.

This chain joins TRBV7-8 and TRBJ1-5; D possibly corresponds to TRBD1 (6 bases). Trimming shortened V by 2 bases and J by 13 bases, and 15 bases separated the two germline ends. CDR3 size: 13 residues. The germline CDR1 and CDR2 sequences are SGHVS and FQNEAQ. DNA for the CDR3: TGTGCCAGCAGCTTAAGGGGGGACACCCCTCAGCATTTT. Translated, it gives CASSLRGDTPQHF.

The count of this clonotype is one. The genes are TRBV20-1 and TRBJ2-5; 7 nucleotides line up with TRBD1. The J call is in doubt because the DNA end fits TRBJ2-7 better. From germline, CDR1 is DFQATT and CDR2 SNEGSKA (reference sequence). This CDR3 has 13 amino acids. CDR3 sequence: CSATQTGHAEQYF. CDR3 nucleotide sequence: TGCAGTGCTACACAGACAGGGCACGCCGAGCAGTACTTC.